The T cell receptor (beta chain) described here comes from a study of blood T cell repertoires in COVID-19. Recovered status applied to Cohort 3 donors who had two consecutive negative PCRs. It also applied to those with clearance or with symptom resolution. V lost 4 bases, J lost 5 bases, and 15 bases stayed unmatched. The CDR3 has 17 residues. The germline CDR1 and CDR2 sequences are SGHTA and FQGNSA. Sequencing was performed with immunoSEQ multiplex PCR; in TCRdb, only in-frame clones are kept and a portion is missing. This table has more than 300,000 clones, about 90% appearing once. The sequenced sample was PBMCs or T cells enriched from blood (not recorded which). The receptor comes from a woman under 40 who had recovered from COVID-19. This rearrangement joins TRBV7-2 to TRBJ2-7; 9 bases map to TRBD1. The CDR3 nucleotides read TGTGCCAGCAGCTCTCGGACAGGGGCCTACTTAAAAAACGAGCAGTACTTC. Translation gives CASSSRTGAYLKNEQYF.